The 2 T cell receptor beta chains below were found in one sample sequenced in a study of T cells generated in artificial thymic organoids. TCRalpha and TCRbeta libraries were amplified separately by semi-nested PCR with TRAC or TRBC reverse primers. TCRdb itself ran the 5' RACE reads through MiXCR, one entry per CDR3 protein. The data show about 2,500 distinct CDR3 sequences, approximately 10% seen once. The sample was naive CD8+ T cells from the thymus. Documented subset: CD3+TCRalphabeta+CD8SP T cells; for blood, CD45RO-CCR7+ naive CD8+ T cells. These TCRs come from a human donor who gave cord blood stem cells for thymic organoid culture, a cardiac surgery patient who gave postnatal thymus, or a blood donor (not recorded which).

Sample share makes this clonotype medium-sized. The rearrangement joins TRBV3-1 to TRBJ2-2; 7 bases are a match to TRBD1. Germline CDR1 and CDR2: LGHDT and YNNKEL (reference sequence). V trimming: 2 bases; J trimming: 8 bases; junction bases outside the gene matches: 5. The CDR3 covers 14 residues. The CDR3 sequence is CASSQRGQAGELFF. CDR3 coding DNA: TGTGCCAGCAGCCAACGAGGACAGGCAGGGGAGCTGTTTTTT. Using reference TRBV3-1 and TRBJ2-2 for the parts outside the CDR3, the full variable domain is DTAVSQTPKYLVTQMGNDKSIKCEQNLGHDTMYWYKQDSKKFLKIMFSYNNKELIINETVPNRFSPKSPDKAHLNLHINSLELGDSAVYFCASSQRGQAGELFFGEGSRLTVL.

This clonotype was detected only a few times. The V gene is TRBV5-4, the J gene TRBJ1-5; a possible D gene is TRBD1 (6 bases). V was clipped by 0 bases and J by 4 bases, with 8 bases between them. The CDR3 has 14 residues. The germline gives CDR1 SGHNT, CDR2 YYREEE (reference sequence). CDR3 nucleotides: TGTGCCAGCAGCTTGGAAGGGGGGAATCAGCCCCAGCATTTT. It codes for CASSLEGGNQPQHF.